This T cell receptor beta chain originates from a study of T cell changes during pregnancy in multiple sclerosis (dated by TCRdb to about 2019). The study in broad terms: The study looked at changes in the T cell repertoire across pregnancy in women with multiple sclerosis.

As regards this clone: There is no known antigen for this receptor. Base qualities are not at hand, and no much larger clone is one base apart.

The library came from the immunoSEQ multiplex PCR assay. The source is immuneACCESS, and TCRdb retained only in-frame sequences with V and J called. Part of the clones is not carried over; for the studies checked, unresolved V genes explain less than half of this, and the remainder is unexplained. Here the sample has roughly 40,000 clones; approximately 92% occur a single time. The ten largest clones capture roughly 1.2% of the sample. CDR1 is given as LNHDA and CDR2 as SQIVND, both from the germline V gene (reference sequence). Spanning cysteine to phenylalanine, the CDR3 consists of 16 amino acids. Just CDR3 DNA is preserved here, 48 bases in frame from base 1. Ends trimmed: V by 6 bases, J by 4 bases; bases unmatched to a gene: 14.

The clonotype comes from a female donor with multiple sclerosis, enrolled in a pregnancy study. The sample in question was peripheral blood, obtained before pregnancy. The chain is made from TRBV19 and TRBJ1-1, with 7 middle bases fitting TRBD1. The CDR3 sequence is CASSSRQGSISTEAFF. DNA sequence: TGTGCCAGTAGCTCTCGACAGGGATCGATTAGCACTGAAGCTTTCTTT.